Listed below are T cell receptor beta chains from one sample, sequenced in a study of T-cell reconstitution after alpha-beta-depleted transplantation in children. MiXCR, applied by TCRdb to the PCR reads, yields one record per CDR3 protein. The table shows approximately 490,000 distinct CDR3 sequences, with approximately 12% occurring only once. The input for sequencing was PBMCs from the stem cell graft donor, taken from the stem cell graft. These receptors were taken from a human donor who donated a stem cell graft to a child with combined immunodeficiency. Both conserved end residues are part of each CDR3. The D gene is left open where the match is weak. Some rows have no size entry. The others give once, few or many, or a class for an expanded clone.

V	D	size	J	CDR3	DNA
TRBV7-2	TRBD2	few	TRBJ2-2	CASSKGLGNANTGELFF	TGTGCCAGCAGCAAAGGACTAGGGAACGCGAACACCGGGGAGCTGTTTTTT
TRBV2	TRBD2	few	TRBJ2-7	CASSGREVSYEQYF	TGTGCCAGCAGTGGGCGGGAGGTATCCTACGAGCAGTACTTC
TRBV6-1	TRBD1	few	TRBJ2-3	CASSEARGQSSDTQYF	TGTGCCAGCAGTGAGGCCCGGGGACAGAGCTCAGATACGCAGTATTTT
TRBV12-3/TRBV12-4	.	many	TRBJ2-2	CASSLIAGATGELFF	TGTGCCAGCAGTTTAATTGCAGGGGCCACCGGGGAGCTGTTTTTT
TRBV6-2/TRBV6-3	TRBD1	.	TRBJ1-4	CASSPMGQGARDEKLFF	TGTGCCAGCAGCCCGATGGGACAGGGGGCGCGAGATGAAAAACTGTTTTTT
TRBV29-1	.	many	TRBJ2-7	CSVDLTGATYEQYF	TGCAGCGTTGATCTAACGGGGGCAACCTACGAGCAGTACTTC
TRBV7-9	.	many	TRBJ2-1	CASGRRENEQFF	TGTGCCAGCGGCAGAAGGGAGAATGAGCAGTTCTTC
TRBV2	.	.	TRBJ1-4	CASSVGRQNEKLFF	TGTGCCAGCAGTGTGGGCCGCCAGAACGAAAAACTGTTTTTT
TRBV20-1	TRBD1	.	TRBJ1-1	CSVGQGTEAFF	TGCAGTGTAGGACAGGGAACTGAAGCTTTCTTT
TRBV24-1	.	few	TRBJ2-7	CATSDLGGEQYF	TGTGCCACCAGTGATTTGGGCGGTGAGCAGTACTTC
TRBV21-1	.	few	TRBJ2-3	CASSARDNLLTDTQYF	TGTGCCAGCAGCGCCCGGGACAACTTGCTGACAGATACGCAGTATTTT
TRBV20-1	.	few	TRBJ1-1	CSAIESRGNTEAFF	TGCAGTGCTATCGAATCCAGGGGGAACACTGAAGCTTTCTTT
TRBV12-3/TRBV12-4	.	.	TRBJ1-1	CASRRGHFVFF	TGTGCCAGCAGACGAGGACATTTCGTCTTCTTT
TRBV12-3/TRBV12-4	TRBD1	.	TRBJ2-1	CASSSTGTGRQFF	TGTGCCAGCAGTTCGACCGGGACAGGTCGGCAGTTCTTC
TRBV5-1	.	few	TRBJ2-7	CASSLLLARDSTYEQYF	TGCGCCAGCAGCTTGTTACTTGCGCGGGATTCAACCTACGAGCAGTACTTC
TRBV20-1	.	.	TRBJ2-5	CSASGREEETQYF	TGCAGTGCTAGTGGCAGGGAGGAAGAGACCCAGTACTTC
TRBV5-1	TRBD2	few	TRBJ2-7	CASSFMWGGSYEQYF	TGCGCCAGCAGCTTTATGTGGGGGGGCTCCTACGAGCAGTACTTC
TRBV9	TRBD1	many	TRBJ2-5	CASSVGAGQGETQYF	TGTGCCAGCAGCGTAGGTGCAGGACAGGGAGAGACCCAGTACTTC
TRBV2	.	many	TRBJ2-3	CASSEPPTGATQYF	TGTGCCAGCAGTGAGCCACCTACCGGAGCTACGCAGTATTTT
TRBV7-2	TRBD2	many	TRBJ2-1	CASSLDTSGRWNEQFF	TGTGCCAGCAGCTTAGACACTAGCGGGAGGTGGAATGAGCAGTTCTTC
TRBV7-2	.	.	TRBJ2-7	CASSLGQGGYYEQYF	TGTGCCAGCAGCTTAGGTCAGGGGGGGTACTACGAGCAGTACTTC
TRBV5-1	TRBD1	.	TRBJ1-4	CASSDLRDTGGPNEKLFF	TGCGCCAGCAGCGATCTGCGGGATACAGGGGGTCCTAATGAAAAACTGTTTTTT
TRBV6-5	TRBD1	.	TRBJ1-1	CTSSYGRGQGNTEAFF	TGTACCAGCAGTTACGGCAGGGGGCAAGGGAACACTGAAGCTTTCTTT
TRBV6-4	.	.	TRBJ2-1	CASSESGSVDEQFF	TGTGCCAGCAGTGAGTCTGGGTCGGTGGACGAGCAGTTCTTC
TRBV11-2	TRBD2	.	TRBJ2-5	CASSLGTSGSGQETQYF	TGTGCCAGCAGCTTAGGGACTAGCGGGAGTGGGCAAGAGACCCAGTACTTC
TRBV28	TRBD1	.	TRBJ2-7	CASSSYRGIYEQYF	TGTGCCAGCAGTTCCTACAGGGGGATCTACGAGCAGTACTTC
TRBV20-1	TRBD2	many	TRBJ2-7	CSARGSGGSYEQYF	TGCAGTGCTAGGGGGAGCGGGGGCTCCTACGAGCAGTACTTC